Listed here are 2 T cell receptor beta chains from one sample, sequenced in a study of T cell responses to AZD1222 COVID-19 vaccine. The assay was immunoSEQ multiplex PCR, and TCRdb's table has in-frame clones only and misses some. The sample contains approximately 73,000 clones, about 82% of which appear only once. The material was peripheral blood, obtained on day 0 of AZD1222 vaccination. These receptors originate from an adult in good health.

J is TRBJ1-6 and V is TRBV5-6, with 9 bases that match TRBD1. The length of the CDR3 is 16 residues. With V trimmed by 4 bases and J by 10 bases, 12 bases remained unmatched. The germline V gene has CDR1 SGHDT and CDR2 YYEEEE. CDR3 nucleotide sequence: TGTGCCAGCAGCCGCGGGACAGGGTCTTCTGGATCACCCCTCCACTTT. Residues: CASSRGTGSSGSPLHF.

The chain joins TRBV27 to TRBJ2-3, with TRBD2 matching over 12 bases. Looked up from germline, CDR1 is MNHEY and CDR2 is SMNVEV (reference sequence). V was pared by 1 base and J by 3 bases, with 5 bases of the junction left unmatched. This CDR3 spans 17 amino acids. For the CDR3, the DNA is TGTGCCAGCAGTTTATTTGCTAGCGGGAGGGGTACAGATACGCAGTATTTT. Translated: CASSLFASGRGTDTQYF.